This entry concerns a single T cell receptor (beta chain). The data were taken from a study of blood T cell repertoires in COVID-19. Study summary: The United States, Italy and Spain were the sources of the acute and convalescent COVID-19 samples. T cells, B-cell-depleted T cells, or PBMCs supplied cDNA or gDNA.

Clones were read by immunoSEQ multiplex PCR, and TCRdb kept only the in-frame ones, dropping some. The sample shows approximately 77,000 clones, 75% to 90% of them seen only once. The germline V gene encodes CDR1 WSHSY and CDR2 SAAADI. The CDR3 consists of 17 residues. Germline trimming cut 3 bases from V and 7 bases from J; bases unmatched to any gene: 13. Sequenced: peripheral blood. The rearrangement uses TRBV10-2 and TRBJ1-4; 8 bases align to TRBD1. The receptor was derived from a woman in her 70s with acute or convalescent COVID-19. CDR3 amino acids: CASSELAPGQGGEKLFF. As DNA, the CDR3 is TGCGCCAGCAGTGAATTAGCCCCCGGACAGGGCGGTGAAAAACTGTTTTTT.